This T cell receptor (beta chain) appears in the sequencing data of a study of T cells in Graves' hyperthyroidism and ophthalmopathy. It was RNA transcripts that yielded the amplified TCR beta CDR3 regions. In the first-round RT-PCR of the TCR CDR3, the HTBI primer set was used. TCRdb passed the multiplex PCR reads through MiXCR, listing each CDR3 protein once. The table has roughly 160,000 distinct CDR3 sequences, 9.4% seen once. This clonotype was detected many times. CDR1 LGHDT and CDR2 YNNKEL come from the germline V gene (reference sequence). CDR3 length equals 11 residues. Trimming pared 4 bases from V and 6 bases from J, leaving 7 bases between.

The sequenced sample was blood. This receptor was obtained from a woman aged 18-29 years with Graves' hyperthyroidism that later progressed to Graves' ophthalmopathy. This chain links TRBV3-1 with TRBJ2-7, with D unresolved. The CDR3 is CASSLTREQYF. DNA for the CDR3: TGTGCCAGCAGCCTGACGCGCGAGCAGTACTTC.